The sequence of this T cell receptor beta chain was determined in a study of T cell repertoires in cytomegalovirus infection (dated by TCRdb to about 2019). General notes on the study: Alongside well-studied HLA-B-restricted epitopes, the peptide stimulations were aimed at recently identified HLA-C-restricted CMV epitopes, whose presentation resists viral immunomodulation. The HLA type of each donor mattered for the analysis, because public TCR beta signatures pointed to carriage of CMV infection along with the matching HLA type.

Sequenced on an Illumina HiSeq 1500. Starting from the raw public reads, TCRdb applied fastp trimming at Q25, assembled clones with MiXCR and retained in-frame beta chains. Rows with one shared CDR3 protein collapse into an entry with the most common genes and DNA. The sample table records under 850,000 distinct CDR3 sequences; roughly 33% of these occur just once. Clones ranked in the top ten supply roughly 20% of the sample. The paper's findings and limits, for the study overall: Cumulative frequency of public TCR beta family members discriminated carriers of CMV infection plus the relevant HLA type in this cohort and an independent approximately 370-donor cohort. The ex vivo response was dominated by HLA-C-restricted CMV-specific TCR beta clonotypes, which also provided the single most frequent clonotype in two of eight donors.

Concerning this clonotype itself: It has no known antigen specificity. Per-base qualities were not stored, and no clone one base away is much larger.

Measured from the cysteine to the phenylalanine, the CDR3 is 13 residues long. The sequence is cut down to CDR3 DNA, 39 bases in frame from base 1. At the junction V is shortened by 5 bases and J by 5 bases, with 13 bases in between. The sample's treatment or condition label, decoded: in vitro stimulation with specific CMV peptide epitopes to enrich CMV-specific T cells. The clonotype comes from a human donor in good health (CMV status not recorded). Some clones in this sample may be carry-over from other donors' samples. Recombination linked TRBV12-3 or TRBV12-4 to TRBJ2-7; the D region possibly corresponds to TRBD1 (6 bases align). The material was cultured PBMCs, obtained from culture after CMV antigen stimulation. DNA sequence: TGTGCCAGCAGTCAGGACAGAAAGAACGAGCAGTACTTC. Translated, it gives CASSQDRKNEQYF.